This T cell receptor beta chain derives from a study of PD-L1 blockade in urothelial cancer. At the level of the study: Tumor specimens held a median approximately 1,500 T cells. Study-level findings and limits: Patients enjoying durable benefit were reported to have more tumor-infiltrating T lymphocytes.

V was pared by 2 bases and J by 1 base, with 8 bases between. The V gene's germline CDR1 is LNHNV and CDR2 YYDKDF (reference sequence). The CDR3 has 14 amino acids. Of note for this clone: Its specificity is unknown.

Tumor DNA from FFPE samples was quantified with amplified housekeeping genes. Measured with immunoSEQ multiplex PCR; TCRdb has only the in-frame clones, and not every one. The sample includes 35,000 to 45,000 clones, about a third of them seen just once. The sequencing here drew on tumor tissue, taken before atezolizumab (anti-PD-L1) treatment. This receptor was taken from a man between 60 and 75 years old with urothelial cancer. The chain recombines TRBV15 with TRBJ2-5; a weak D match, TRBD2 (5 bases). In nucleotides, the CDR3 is TGTGCCACCAGCAGAACTAGGACCCAAGAGACCCAGTACTTC. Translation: CATSRTRTQETQYF.